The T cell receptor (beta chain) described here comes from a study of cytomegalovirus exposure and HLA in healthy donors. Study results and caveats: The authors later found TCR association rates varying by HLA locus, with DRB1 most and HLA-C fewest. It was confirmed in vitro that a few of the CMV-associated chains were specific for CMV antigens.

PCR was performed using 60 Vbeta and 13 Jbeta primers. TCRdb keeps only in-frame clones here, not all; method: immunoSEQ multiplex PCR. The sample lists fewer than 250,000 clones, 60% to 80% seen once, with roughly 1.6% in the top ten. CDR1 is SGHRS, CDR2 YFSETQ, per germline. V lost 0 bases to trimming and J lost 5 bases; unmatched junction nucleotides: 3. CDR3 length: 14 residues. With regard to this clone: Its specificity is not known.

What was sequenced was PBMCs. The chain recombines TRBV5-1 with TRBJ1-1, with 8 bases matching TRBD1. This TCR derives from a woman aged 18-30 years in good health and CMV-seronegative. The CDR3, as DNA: TGCGCCAGCAGCTTGGACAGGGGGAAAACTGAAGCTTTCTTT. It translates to CASSLDRGKTEAFF.